This T cell receptor beta chain was found in a study of OX40 agonist ivuxolimab in advanced cancers. As for the study in general: Ivuxolimab doses were 0.01, 0.1, 0.3, 1.5, 3 or 10 mg/kg every 2 weeks. Three patients responded partially, comprising one with hepatocellular carcinoma and two with cutaneous melanoma.

Exclusion of a patient followed from autoimmune disease history or systemic immunosuppression. V lost 4 bases and J 3 bases, leaving 15 bases between the germline ends. The CDR3 covers 15 residues. Germline assignment: CDR1 ENHRY and CDR2 SYGVKD. This table comes from immunoSEQ multiplex PCR, and its TCRdb copy is limited to in-frame clones, with some not included. The sample has approximately 130,000 clones; just over 90% are singletons. The sequence came from an adult with an advanced solid tumor such as melanoma, head and neck, liver or kidney cancer. The chain is built from TRBV10-3 and TRBJ1-2; D not certain. The material sequenced was CD4+ or CD8+ T cells sorted from blood, taken in a trial of the OX40 agonist ivuxolimab. CDR3 in amino acids: CAISVRLSGHYGYTF. The CDR3 DNA reads TGTGCCATCAGTGTAAGACTTTCTGGCCACTATGGCTACACCTTC.